This is a list of T cell receptor beta chains from one sample in a study of T cell clones after liver transplantation. Measured with immunoSEQ multiplex PCR; TCRdb has only the in-frame clones, and not every one. The sample has about 75,000 clones; approximately 81% are singletons. The material was CD4+ T cells from blood, obtained about 50 months after liver transplant. The source is a human patient who received a liver transplant. Some T cells may be graft donor cells. CDR3s include the opening cysteine and the closing phenylalanine or tryptophan. The order of the fields is CDR3 length, V gene, CDR3 protein.

CDR3 length: 16; V gene: TRBV4-3; CDR3 protein: CASSPSWGGGFDEQFF
CDR3 length: 20; V gene: TRBV4-2; CDR3 protein: CASSQTPGQGWSSGRNEQFF
CDR3 length: 18; V gene: TRBV27; CDR3 protein: CASSPRSPGTFSTDTQYF
CDR3 length: 10; V gene: TRBV7-7; CDR3 protein: CASSSDEAFF
CDR3 length: 17; V gene: TRBV5-1; CDR3 protein: CASSLGLAGGQTGELFF
CDR3 length: 16; V gene: TRBV4-1; CDR3 protein: CASSQPGGGRRDGYTF
CDR3 length: 15; V gene: TRBV28; CDR3 protein: CAGRTGQGFYQPQHF
CDR3 length: 12; V gene: TRBV29-1; CDR3 protein: CSVGQRPYEQYF
CDR3 length: 15; V gene: TRBV29-1; CDR3 protein: CSVVPGLAGTDTQYF
CDR3 length: 16; V gene: TRBV11-2; CDR3 protein: CASRLNSGAQGTEAFF
CDR3 length: 15; V gene: TRBV4-2; CDR3 protein: CASSQDLSGSNIQYF
CDR3 length: 15; V gene: TRBV7-2; CDR3 protein: CASSWGSVRNSPLHF
CDR3 length: 15; V gene: TRBV19; CDR3 protein: CASSHGAGGPDTQYF
CDR3 length: 16; V gene: TRBV9; CDR3 protein: CASSVSRGANTGELFF
CDR3 length: 17; V gene: TRBV7-2; CDR3 protein: CASSLESGFGRGYEQYF
CDR3 length: 17; V gene: TRBV7-8; CDR3 protein: CASSLGVRRGSDYGYTF
CDR3 length: 13; V gene: TRBV19; CDR3 protein: CASSGQRDTEAFF
CDR3 length: 13; V gene: TRBV5-6; CDR3 protein: CASSSPLWEKLFF
CDR3 length: 14; V gene: TRBV6-1; CDR3 protein: CASSEVGTFFGYTF
CDR3 length: 15; V gene: TRBV6-1; CDR3 protein: CASSERLAGFGEQYF